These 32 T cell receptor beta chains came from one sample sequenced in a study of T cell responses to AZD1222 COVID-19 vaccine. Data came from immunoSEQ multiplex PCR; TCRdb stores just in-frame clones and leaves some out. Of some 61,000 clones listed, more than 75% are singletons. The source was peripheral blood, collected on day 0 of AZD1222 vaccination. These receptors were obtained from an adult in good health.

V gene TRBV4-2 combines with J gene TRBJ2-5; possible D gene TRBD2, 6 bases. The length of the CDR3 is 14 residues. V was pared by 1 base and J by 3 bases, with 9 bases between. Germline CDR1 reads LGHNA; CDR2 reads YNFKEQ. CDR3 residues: CASSQGAGKETQYF. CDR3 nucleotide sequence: TGTGCCAGCAGCCAAGGGGCGGGGAAAGAGACCCAGTACTTC.

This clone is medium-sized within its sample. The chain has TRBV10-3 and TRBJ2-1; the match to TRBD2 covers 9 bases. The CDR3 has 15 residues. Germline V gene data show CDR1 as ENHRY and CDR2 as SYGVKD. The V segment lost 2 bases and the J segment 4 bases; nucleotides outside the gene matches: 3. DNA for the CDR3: TGTGCCATCAGTGAGAGTGCGGGGGGGTACAATGAGCAGTTCTTC. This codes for CAISESAGGYNEQFF.

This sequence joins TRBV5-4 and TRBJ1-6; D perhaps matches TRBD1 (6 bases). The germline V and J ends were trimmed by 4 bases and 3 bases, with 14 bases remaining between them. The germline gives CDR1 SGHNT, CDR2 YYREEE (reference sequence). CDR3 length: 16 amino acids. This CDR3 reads CASSTGPDGYNSPLHF. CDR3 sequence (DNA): TGTGCCAGCAGCACAGGGCCAGACGGCTATAATTCACCCCTCCACTTT.

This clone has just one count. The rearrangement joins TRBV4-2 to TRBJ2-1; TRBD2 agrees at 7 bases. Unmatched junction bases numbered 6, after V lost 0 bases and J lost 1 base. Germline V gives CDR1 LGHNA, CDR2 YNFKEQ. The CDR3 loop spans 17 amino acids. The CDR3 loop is CASSQDASSGSYNEQFF. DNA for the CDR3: TGTGCCAGCAGCCAAGATGCGTCTAGCGGATCCTACAATGAGCAGTTCTTC.

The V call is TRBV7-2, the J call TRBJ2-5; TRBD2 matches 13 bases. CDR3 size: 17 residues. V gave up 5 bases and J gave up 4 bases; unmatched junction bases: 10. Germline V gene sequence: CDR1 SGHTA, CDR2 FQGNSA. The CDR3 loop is CASSPARLAGGAETQYF. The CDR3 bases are TGTGCCAGCAGCCCCGCCCGACTAGCGGGAGGAGCAGAGACCCAGTACTTC.

The CDR3 sequence: CSVDAGEDIQYF. CDR3 coding DNA: TGCAGCGTTGACGCGGGAGAGGACATTCAGTACTTC. The rearrangement uses TRBV29-1 and TRBJ2-4; 7 nucleotides match TRBD2. From germline, CDR1 is SQVTM and CDR2 ANQGSEA. V gave up 3 bases and J gave up 8 bases; unmatched junction bases: 4. The CDR3 spans 12 residues. Based on the CDR3 plus reference TRBV29-1 and TRBJ2-4, the full variable domain is SAVISQKPSRDICQRGTSLTIQCQVDSQVTMMFWYRQQPGQSLTLIATANQGSEATYESGFVIDKFPISRPNLTFSTLTVSNMSPEDSSIYLCSVDAGEDIQYFGAGTRLSVL.

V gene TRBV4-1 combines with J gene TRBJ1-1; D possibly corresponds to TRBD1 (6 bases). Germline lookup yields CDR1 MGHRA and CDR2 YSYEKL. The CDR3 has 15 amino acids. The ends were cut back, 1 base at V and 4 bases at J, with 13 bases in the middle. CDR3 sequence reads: CASSQGTTGFTEAFF. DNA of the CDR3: TGCGCCAGCAGCCAAGGTACCACAGGGTTCACTGAAGCTTTCTTT.

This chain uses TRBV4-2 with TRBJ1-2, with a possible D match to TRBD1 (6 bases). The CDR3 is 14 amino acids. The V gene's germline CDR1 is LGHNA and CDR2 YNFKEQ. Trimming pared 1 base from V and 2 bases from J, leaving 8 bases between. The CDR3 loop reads CASSQVTGNYGYTF. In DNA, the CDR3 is TGTGCCAGCAGCCAAGTGACAGGAAACTATGGCTACACCTTC.

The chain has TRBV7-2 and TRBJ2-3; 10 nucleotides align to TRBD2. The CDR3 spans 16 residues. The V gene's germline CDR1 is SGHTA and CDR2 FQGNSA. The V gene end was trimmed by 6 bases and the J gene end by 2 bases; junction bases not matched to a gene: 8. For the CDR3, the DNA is TGTGCCAGCAGTCGCACTAGCGGGGTAAACACAGATACGCAGTATTTT. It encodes CASSRTSGVNTDTQYF.

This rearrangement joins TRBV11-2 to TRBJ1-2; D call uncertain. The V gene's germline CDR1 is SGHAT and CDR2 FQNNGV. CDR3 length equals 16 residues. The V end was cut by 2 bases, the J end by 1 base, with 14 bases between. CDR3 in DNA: TGTGCCAGCAGCTTAAGTTCGCACAGTGGTAACTATGGCTACACCTTC. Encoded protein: CASSLSSHSGNYGYTF.

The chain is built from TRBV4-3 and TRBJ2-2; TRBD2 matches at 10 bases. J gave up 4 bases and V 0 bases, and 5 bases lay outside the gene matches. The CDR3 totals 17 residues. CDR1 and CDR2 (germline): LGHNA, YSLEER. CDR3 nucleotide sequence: TGCGCCAGCAGCCAAGATTTGGCTAGCGGGGGCACCGGGGAGCTGTTTTTT. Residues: CASSQDLASGGTGELFF.

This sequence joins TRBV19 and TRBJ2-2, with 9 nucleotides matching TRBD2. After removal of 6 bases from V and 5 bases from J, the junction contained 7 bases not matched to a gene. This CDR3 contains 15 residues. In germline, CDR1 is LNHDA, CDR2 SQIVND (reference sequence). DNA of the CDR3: TGTGCCAGTAGGGGAGCGGGAGGAATAACCGGGGAGCTGTTTTTT. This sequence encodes CASRGAGGITGELFF.

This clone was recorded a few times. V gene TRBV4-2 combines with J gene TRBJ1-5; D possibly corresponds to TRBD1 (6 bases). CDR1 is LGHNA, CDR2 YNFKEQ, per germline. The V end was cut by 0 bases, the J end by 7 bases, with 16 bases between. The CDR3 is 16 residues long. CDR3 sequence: CASSQDSATGHQPQHF. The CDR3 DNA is TGTGCCAGCAGCCAAGATTCGGCCACAGGGCACCAGCCCCAGCATTTT.

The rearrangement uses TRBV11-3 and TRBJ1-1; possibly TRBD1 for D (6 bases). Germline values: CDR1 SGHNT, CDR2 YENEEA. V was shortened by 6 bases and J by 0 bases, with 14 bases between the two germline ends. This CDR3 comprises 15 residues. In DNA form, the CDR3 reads TGTGCCAGCAGTATCCTGGGACATCTGAACACTGAAGCTTTCTTT. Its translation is CASSILGHLNTEAFF.

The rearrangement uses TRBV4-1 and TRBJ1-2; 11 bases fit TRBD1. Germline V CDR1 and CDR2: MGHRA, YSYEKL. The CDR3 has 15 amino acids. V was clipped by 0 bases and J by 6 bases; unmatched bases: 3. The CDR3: CASSQDRTGGNGYTF. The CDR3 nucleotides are TGCGCCAGCAGCCAAGATAGGACAGGGGGCAATGGCTACACCTTC.

CDR3 protein: CASSRIATNEKLFF. The CDR3 DNA reads TGTGCCAGCAGCCGGATTGCAACTAATGAAAAACTGTTTTTT. The rearrangement links TRBV9 to TRBJ1-4; no reliable D call. This CDR3 has 14 residues. CDR1 is SGDLS, CDR2 YYNGEE, per germline. The V gene lost 4 bases and the J gene lost 0 bases, with 7 bases spanning the gap.

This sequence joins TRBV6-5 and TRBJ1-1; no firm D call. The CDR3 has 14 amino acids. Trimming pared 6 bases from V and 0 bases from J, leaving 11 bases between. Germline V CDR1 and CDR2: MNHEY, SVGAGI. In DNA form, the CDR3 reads TGTGCCAGCAGCTCCGCTTGGTTGAACACTGAAGCTTTCTTT. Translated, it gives CASSSAWLNTEAFF.

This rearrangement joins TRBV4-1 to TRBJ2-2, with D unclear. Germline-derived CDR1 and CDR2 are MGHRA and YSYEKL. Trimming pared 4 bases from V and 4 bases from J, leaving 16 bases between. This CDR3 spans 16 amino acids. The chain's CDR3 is CASSLRGSMGTGELFF. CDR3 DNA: TGCGCCAGCAGCCTAAGAGGTTCAATGGGCACCGGGGAGCTGTTTTTT.

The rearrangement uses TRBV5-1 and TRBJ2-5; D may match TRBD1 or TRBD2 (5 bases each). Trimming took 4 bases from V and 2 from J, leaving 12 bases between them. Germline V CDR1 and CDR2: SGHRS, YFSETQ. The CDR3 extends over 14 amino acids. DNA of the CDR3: TGCGCCAGCAGCCCGGGGACCCAACAAGAGACCCAGTACTTC. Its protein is CASSPGTQQETQYF.

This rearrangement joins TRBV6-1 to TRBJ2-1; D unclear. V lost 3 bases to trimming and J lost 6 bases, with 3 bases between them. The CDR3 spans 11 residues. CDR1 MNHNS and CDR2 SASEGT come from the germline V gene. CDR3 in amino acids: CASSDSNEQFF. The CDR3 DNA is TGTGCCAGCAGTGACAGCAATGAGCAGTTCTTC.

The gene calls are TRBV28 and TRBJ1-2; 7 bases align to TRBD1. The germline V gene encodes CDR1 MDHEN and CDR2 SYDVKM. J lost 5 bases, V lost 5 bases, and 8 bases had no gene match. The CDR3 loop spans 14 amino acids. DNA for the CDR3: TGTGCCAGCAGTGGTCCGGGACAGAGTTATGGCTACACCTTC. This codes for CASSGPGQSYGYTF.

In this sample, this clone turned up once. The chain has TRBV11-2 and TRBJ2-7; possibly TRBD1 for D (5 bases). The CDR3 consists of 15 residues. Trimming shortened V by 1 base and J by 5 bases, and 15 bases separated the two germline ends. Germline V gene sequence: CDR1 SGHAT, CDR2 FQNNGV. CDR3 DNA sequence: TGTGCCAGCAGCTTAGTAATCGTAGGGGCTCACGAGCAGTACTTC. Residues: CASSLVIVGAHEQYF.

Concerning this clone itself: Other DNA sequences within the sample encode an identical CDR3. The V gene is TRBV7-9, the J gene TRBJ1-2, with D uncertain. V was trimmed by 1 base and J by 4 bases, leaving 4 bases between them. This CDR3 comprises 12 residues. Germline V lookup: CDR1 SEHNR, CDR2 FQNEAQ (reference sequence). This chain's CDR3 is CASSLGGYGYTF. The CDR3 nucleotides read TGTGCCAGCAGCTTAGGAGGCTATGGCTACACCTTC.

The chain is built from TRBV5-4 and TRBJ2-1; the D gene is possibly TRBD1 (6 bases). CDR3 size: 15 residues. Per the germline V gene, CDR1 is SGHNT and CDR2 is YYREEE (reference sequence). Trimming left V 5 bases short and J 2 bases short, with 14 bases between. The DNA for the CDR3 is TGTGCCAGCAGGACGGACAGCGAGGCCTACAATGAGCAGTTCTTC. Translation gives CASRTDSEAYNEQFF.

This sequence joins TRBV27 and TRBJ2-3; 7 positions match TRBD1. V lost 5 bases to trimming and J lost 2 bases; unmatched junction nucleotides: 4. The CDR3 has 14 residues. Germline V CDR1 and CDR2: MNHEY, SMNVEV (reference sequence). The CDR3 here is CASSIGQDTDTQYF. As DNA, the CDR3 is TGTGCCAGCAGTATTGGACAGGACACAGATACGCAGTATTTT.

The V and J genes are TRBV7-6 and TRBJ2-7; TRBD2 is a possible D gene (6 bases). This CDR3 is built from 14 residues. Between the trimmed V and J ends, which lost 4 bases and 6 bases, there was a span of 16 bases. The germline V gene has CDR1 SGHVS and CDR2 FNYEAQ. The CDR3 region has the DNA TGTGCCAGCAGCTCTCGAGAGGGAGGTGCCGAGCAGTACTTC. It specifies CASSSREGGAEQYF.

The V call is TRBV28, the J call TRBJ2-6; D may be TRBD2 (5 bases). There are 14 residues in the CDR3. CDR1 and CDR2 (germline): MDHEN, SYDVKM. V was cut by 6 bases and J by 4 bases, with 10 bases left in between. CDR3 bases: TGTGCCAGCAGACCTCCGGGGGGGGCCAACGTCCTGACTTTC. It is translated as CASRPPGGANVLTF.

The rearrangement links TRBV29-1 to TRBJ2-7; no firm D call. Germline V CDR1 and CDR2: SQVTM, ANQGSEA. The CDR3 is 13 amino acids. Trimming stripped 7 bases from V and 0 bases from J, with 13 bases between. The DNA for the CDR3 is TGCAGCGCTATGACGAAGAGCTCCTACGAGCAGTACTTC. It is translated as CSAMTKSSYEQYF.

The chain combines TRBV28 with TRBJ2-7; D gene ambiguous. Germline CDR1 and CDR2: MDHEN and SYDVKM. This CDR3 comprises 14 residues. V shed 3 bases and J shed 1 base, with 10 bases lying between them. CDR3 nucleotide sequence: TGTGCCAGCAGTTTCCATAGGGCGTCCTACGAGCAGTACTTC. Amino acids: CASSFHRASYEQYF.

The CDR3 is CASSLADNTEAFF. CDR3 DNA sequence: TGTGCCAGCAGCTTAGCAGATAACACTGAAGCTTTCTTT. The chain is built from TRBV7-2 and TRBJ1-1; no firm D call. This CDR3 has 13 amino acids. CDR1 and CDR2 (germline): SGHTA, FQGNSA. V was cut by 0 bases and J by 2 bases, with 4 bases left in between. The full variable domain, in which reference TRBV7-2 and TRBJ1-1 provide the parts outside the CDR3, is GAGVSQSPSNKVTEKGKDVELRCDPISGHTALYWYRQSLGQGLEFLIYFQGNSAPDKSGLPSDRFSAERTGGSVSTLTIQRTQQEDSAVYLCASSLADNTEAFFGQGTRLTVV.

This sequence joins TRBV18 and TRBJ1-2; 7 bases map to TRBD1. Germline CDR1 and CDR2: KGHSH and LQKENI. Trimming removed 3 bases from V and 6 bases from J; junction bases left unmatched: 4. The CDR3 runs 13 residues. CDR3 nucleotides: TGTGCCAGCTCACCGACAGGGTCGGATGGCTACACCTTC. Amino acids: CASSPTGSDGYTF.

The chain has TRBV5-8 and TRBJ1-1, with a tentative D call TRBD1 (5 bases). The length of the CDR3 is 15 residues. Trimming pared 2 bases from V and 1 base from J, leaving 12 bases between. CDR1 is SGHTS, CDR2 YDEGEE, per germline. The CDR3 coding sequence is TGTGCCAGCAGCTTCCTGTACGGGGGGAACACTGAAGCTTTCTTT. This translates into CASSFLYGGNTEAFF. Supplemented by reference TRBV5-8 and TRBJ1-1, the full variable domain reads EAGVTQSPTHLIKTRGQQATLRCSPISGHTSVYWYQQALGLGLQFLLWYDEGEERNRGNFPPRFSGRQFPNYSSELNVNALELEDSALYLCASSFLYGGNTEAFFGQGTRLTVV.